This TCR beta chain emerged from a study of blood T cell repertoires in COVID-19. The CDR3 extends over 14 amino acids. The V gene lost 3 bases and the J gene lost 0 bases, with 9 bases spanning the gap. CDR1 is KGHSH, CDR2 LQKENI, per germline. TCRdb's copy holds only in-frame clones and misses some; the assay was immunoSEQ multiplex PCR. The table has around 190,000 clones, approximately 82% seen once. This sequence joins TRBV18 and TRBJ2-7; D ambiguous. The specimen was peripheral blood. This receptor was identified in a human donor in a cohort sampled during active COVID-19. Here the CDR3 DNA reads TGTGCCAGCTCACCTTCGACAAGCTCCTACGAGCAGTACTTC. Its protein is CASSPSTSSYEQYF.